The 10 T cell receptor beta chains listed next were all sequenced from one sample in a study of CD8 T cells in ankylosing spondylitis. MiXCR, applied by TCRdb to the 5' RACE reads, yields one record per CDR3 protein. The table records about 13,000 distinct CDR3 sequences, more than 2.5% of them present only once. Input material: blood, either unsorted or a sorted T cell fraction (not recorded which). The receptor source for this set is a male donor with ankylosing spondylitis or in good health (not recorded which).

This clonotype showed up many times. The V and J genes are TRBV9 and TRBJ1-4; D gene unclear. This CDR3 has 15 amino acids. Trimming shortened V by 0 bases and J by 4 bases, and 10 bases separated the two germline ends. Germline CDR1 reads SGDLS; CDR2 reads YYNGEE. CDR3 sequence reads: CASSVAAGSNEKLFF. The CDR3 bases are TGTGCCAGCAGCGTAGCTGCAGGTAGTAATGAAAAACTGTTTTTT.

The V gene is TRBV9, the J gene TRBJ1-6, with 7 bases matching TRBD1. The CDR3 is 15 residues long. Germline lookup yields CDR1 SGDLS and CDR2 YYNGEE. V gave up 2 bases and J gave up 7 bases; unmatched junction bases: 6. The CDR3: CASSVKGGWNSPLHF. The CDR3 DNA reads as TGTGCCAGCAGCGTGAAAGGGGGCTGGAATTCACCCCTCCACTTT.

This clonotype was counted at least ten times. V gene TRBV9 combines with J gene TRBJ1-2; D is ambiguous. There are 15 residues in the CDR3. Trimming pared 0 bases from V and 1 base from J, leaving 10 bases between. Germline V lookup: CDR1 SGDLS, CDR2 YYNGEE. The DNA for the CDR3 is TGTGCCAGCAGCGTAGCCCCCAACCTTAACTATGGCTACACCTTC. Its translation: CASSVAPNLNYGYTF. Filled out from reference TRBV9 and TRBJ1-2, the complete variable domain reads DSGVTQTPKHLITATGQRVTLRCSPRSGDLSVYWYQQSLDQGLQFLIQYYNGEERAKGNILERFSAQQFPDLHSELNLSSLELGDSALYFCASSVAPNLNYGYTFGSGTRLTVV.

This clonotype was seen ten or more times. J is TRBJ2-5 and V is TRBV9; 10 nucleotides align to TRBD2. Germline CDR1 is SGDLS and CDR2 is YYNGEE. V was clipped by 3 bases and J by 1 base; unmatched bases: 3. This CDR3 contains 15 residues. The CDR3 loop reads CASSALAGAQETQYF. CDR3 nucleotide sequence: TGTGCCAGCAGCGCTCTAGCGGGGGCCCAAGAGACCCAGTACTTC.

This clonotype was found many times. The V and J genes are TRBV9 and TRBJ2-3, with D tentatively TRBD2 (5 bases). V lost 4 bases and J lost 6, with 15 bases in between. The V gene's germline CDR1 is SGDLS and CDR2 YYNGEE. CDR3 size: 14 residues. This CDR3 is CASSPRERSDTQYF. The CDR3 nucleotides are TGTGCCAGCAGCCCTCGGGAAAGGAGTGATACGCAGTATTTT.

This clonotype was counted at least ten times. This chain joins TRBV9 and TRBJ2-5; D tentatively reads TRBD1 or TRBD2 (6 bases each). The CDR3 is 15 residues long. Trimming took 0 bases from V and 3 from J, leaving 12 bases between them. Germline V CDR1 and CDR2: SGDLS, YYNGEE. The CDR3: CASSVDGGREETQYF. The CDR3, as DNA: TGTGCCAGCAGCGTAGATGGGGGGCGCGAAGAGACCCAGTACTTC.

This clonotype was found many times. The V and J genes are TRBV9 and TRBJ2-3; D uncertain. There are 15 residues in the CDR3. Trimming took off 4 bases at V and 9 bases at J, with 21 bases between the two ends. CDR1 is SGDLS and CDR2 is YYNGEE in the germline V gene. Here the CDR3 reads CASSPNLVGRGTQYF. CDR3 nucleotides: TGTGCCAGCAGCCCCAACCTGGTAGGGCGTGGAACGCAGTATTTT.

This clonotype was recorded at least ten times. The DNA is left out, because the CDR3 cannot be placed on it with certainty; the CDR3 is given as TCRdb lists it. The chain couples TRBV21-1 to TRBJ2-3; the table's D call TRBD2 went unverified against the DNA. TRBV21-1 is listed as a pseudogene. The CDR3 sequence runs 17 residues, both termini included. CDR3 in amino acids: CASPEVAIGILTDTQYF.

This clonotype was counted at least ten times. The chain is built from TRBV6-4 and TRBJ2-2; D perhaps matches TRBD2 (6 bases). Trimming took 10 bases from V and 0 from J, leaving 21 bases between them. The CDR3 extends over 17 amino acids. Germline CDR1 is MRHNA and CDR2 is SNTAGT. The CDR3 region is CATVTAPGDPNTGELFF. CDR3 sequence (DNA): TGTGCCACCGTGACAGCCCCGGGGGATCCGAACACCGGGGAGCTGTTTTTT.

This clonotype was found many times. The chain recombines TRBV9 with TRBJ2-1, with 13 positions matching TRBD2. V was pared by 4 bases and J by 9 bases, with 7 bases of the junction left unmatched. CDR3 length: 15 residues. The germline CDR1 and CDR2 sequences are SGDLS and YYNGEE. For the CDR3, the DNA is TGTGCCAGCAGCCCTACACTAGCGGGGGGGGGTGAGCAGTTCTTC. It is translated as CASSPTLAGGGEQFF.